The clone carrying this T cell receptor (beta chain) was recorded many times. Its antigen is currently unknown. RNA transcripts yielded amplified TCR beta CDR3 regions. HTBI primers were used in a first-round RT-PCR, which preceded a second-round multiplex PCR. TCRdb independently ran MiXCR on the multiplex PCR reads; one entry per CDR3 protein. The repertoire consists of roughly 300,000 distinct CDR3 sequences, with 17% occurring once and the leading ten covering around an eighth. This specimen comes from a study of Graves' ophthalmopathy and Graves' hyperthyroidism. General study findings and limits: Blood also harbored most expanded thyroid clonotypes above 0.001 frequency. With just under 90% sensitivity and roughly 80% specificity, a 13-signature model separated ophthalmopathy from stable hyperthyroidism.

Trimming cost V 5 bases and J 1 base, with 6 bases left between them. The CDR3 sequence is 12 residues long. Germline assignment: CDR1 MDHEN and CDR2 SYDVKM. The rearrangement uses TRBV28 and TRBJ2-7, with a possible D match to TRBD2 (6 bases). Specimen: peripheral blood. The source of this sequence is an adult man with Graves' ophthalmopathy. The CDR3 here is CASSGLSYEQYF. The CDR3 nucleotides are TGTGCCAGCAGTGGACTATCCTACGAGCAGTACTTC.